A single sample gave rise to the 11 T cell receptor beta chains below, sequenced in a study of control samples from healthy donors and cancer patients. Clones were sequenced by immunoSEQ multiplex PCR, and TCRdb holds only the in-frame ones, with some missing. The table records some 150,000 clones, about 93% of them present only once. Sequencing was performed on blood. These receptors were obtained from a man aged 45 to 65 in good health.

This chain joins TRBV27 and TRBJ2-2; weak D call: TRBD2 (5 bases). The CDR3 is made up of 15 amino acids. The germline V gene encodes CDR1 MNHEY and CDR2 SMNVEV (reference sequence). V lost 6 bases and J lost 5, with 16 bases in between. This CDR3 reads CASRSTSRRTGELFF. The CDR3 nucleotides read TGTGCCAGCAGGTCAACATCTCGGAGGACCGGGGAGCTGTTTTTT.

The rearrangement uses TRBV5-4 and TRBJ2-7, with D possibly matching TRBD2 (5 bases). The CDR3 runs 14 residues. The germline V gene has CDR1 SGHNT and CDR2 YYREEE (reference sequence). Trimming removed 0 bases at V and 3 bases at J, with 10 bases between. The CDR3 is CASSLERGSYEQYF. The CDR3 DNA is TGTGCCAGCAGCTTGGAACGGGGAAGCTACGAGCAGTACTTC.

The gene calls are TRBV11-2 and TRBJ1-4; 7 nucleotides line up with TRBD1. The germline gives CDR1 SGHAT, CDR2 FQNNGV. V was pared by 5 bases and J by 1 base, with 4 bases of the junction left unmatched. CDR3 length: 15 residues. The CDR3 region has the DNA TGTGCCAGCAGCCGACAGGGTGGAACTAATGAAAAACTGTTTTTT. As protein: CASSRQGGTNEKLFF.

The J gene is TRBJ2-1, the V gene TRBV2, with a possible D match to TRBD1 (6 bases). CDR3 length: 15 amino acids. The germline V and J ends were trimmed by 1 base and 7 bases, with 14 bases remaining between them. Germline loops: CDR1 SNHLY, CDR2 FYNNEI. CDR3 residues: CASSEGVLGGNEQFF. The CDR3 nucleotides read TGTGCCAGCAGTGAAGGAGTGCTAGGGGGTAATGAGCAGTTCTTC.

V and J are TRBV19 and TRBJ2-7; TRBD1 matches 7 bases. In germline, CDR1 is LNHDA, CDR2 SQIVND (reference sequence). V lost 8 bases, J lost 6 bases, and 10 bases stayed unmatched. The CDR3 is made up of 13 amino acids. CDR3 sequence: CASRRDRVAEQYF. The CDR3 DNA reads as TGTGCCAGTCGCCGCGACAGGGTAGCCGAGCAGTACTTC.

Worth noting for this clone: One end of the junction does not line up with germline, which may come from a read error. The same CDR3 is also encoded by other DNA sequences in this sample. This chain connects TRBV27 to TRBJ1-2, with TRBD1 matching 8 bases. The CDR3 extends over 14 amino acids. CDR1 is MNHEY, CDR2 SMNVEV, per germline (reference sequence). CDR3 in amino acids: CASSARTGFYGYTF. CDR3 in DNA: TGTGCCAGCAGTGCGCGGACAGGGTTCTATGGTTACACCTTC.

Written as DNA, the CDR3 is TGTGCCAGCAGCTCCCGGACGGGAGCTAACTATGGCTACACCTTC. Protein: CASSSRTGANYGYTF. The V gene is TRBV7-2, the J gene TRBJ1-2, with D uncertain. Trimming took off 4 bases at V and 0 bases at J, with 12 bases between the two ends. The CDR3 is 15 residues long. Germline CDR1 and CDR2: SGHTA and FQGNSA.

V usage is TRBV10-3 and J usage is TRBJ1-5; TRBD1 is a possible D gene (6 bases). Trimming removed 2 bases from V and 9 bases from J, with 17 bases in between. The CDR3 is 15 amino acids. Germline V gene sequence: CDR1 ENHRY, CDR2 SYGVKD. CDR3 sequence: CAISEGGAGVGPQHF. As DNA, the CDR3 is TGTGCCATCAGTGAGGGTGGGGCAGGGGTAGGGCCCCAGCATTTT.

The chain combines TRBV28 with TRBJ2-5, with D perhaps being TRBD1 or TRBD2 (6 bases each). The ends were cut back, 7 bases at V and 5 bases at J, with 20 bases in the middle. CDR3 length: 15 residues. Germline loops: CDR1 MDHEN, CDR2 SYDVKM. The CDR3 DNA reads TGTGCCAGCATCTCCCGTCGGGGGCTCGGGGAGACCCAGTACTTC. Its translation: CASISRRGLGETQYF.

The rearrangement joins TRBV7-8 to TRBJ1-2, with 10 bases lining up with TRBD1. The germline CDR1 and CDR2 sequences are SGHVS and FQNEAQ. The ends lost 3 bases at V and 4 bases at J; junction bases unmatched: 8. The CDR3 consists of 16 residues. CDR3 loop: CASSLTGGAYGYGYTF. The CDR3 DNA sequence: TGTGCCAGCAGCTTGACAGGGGGCGCATATGGCTATGGCTACACCTTC.

This chain links TRBV18 with TRBJ2-1; maybe TRBD1 (5 bases). Germline lookup yields CDR1 KGHSH and CDR2 LQKENI. V lost 3 bases, J lost 8 bases, and 11 bases lay in between. The CDR3 length is 13 residues. This chain's CDR3 is CASSPRGFDEQFF. CDR3 in DNA: TGTGCCAGCTCACCTAGGGGTTTCGATGAGCAGTTCTTC.